This is a list of T cell receptor beta chains from one sample in a study of blood T cell repertoires in COVID-19. The method was immunoSEQ multiplex PCR; TCRdb's version includes in-frame clones alone and lacks a portion of them. The sample has 130,000 to 150,000 clones, approximately 88% seen once; the top ten hold approximately 1.8%. Sequenced: peripheral blood. These receptor sequences come from a man between 65 and 80 years old with acute or convalescent COVID-19. Each CDR3 is given with its conserved first and last residue. D genes are given only for firm matches. The size of a clone is reported for some rows only, either as once, few or many, or as a class for expanded clones.

TRBV7-3	TRBJ2-5	NA	NA	13	CASSSLAMETQYF	TGTGCCAGCAGCTCACTAGCAATGGAGACCCAGTACTTC
TRBV5-4	TRBJ2-7	TRBD2	NA	15	CASSLGGGLTYEQYF	TGTGCCAGCAGCTTGGGCGGGGGTCTTACTTACGAGCAGTACTTC
TRBV27	TRBJ2-7	NA	NA	14	CASSPTIVVGEQYF	TGTGCCAGCAGTCCGACTATAGTAGTAGGGGAGCAGTACTTC
TRBV7-9	TRBJ2-5	TRBD1	NA	15	CASSTDRGLGETQYF	TGTGCCAGCAGTACCGACAGGGGGTTAGGTGAGACCCAGTACTTC
TRBV11-2	TRBJ2-5	NA	NA	12	CASSLDQETQYF	TGTGCCAGCAGCTTAGATCAGGAGACCCAGTACTTC
TRBV5-1	TRBJ1-6	TRBD1	NA	14	CASSLGQGNSPLHF	TGCGCCAGCAGCTTAGGACAGGGGAATTCACCCCTCCACTTT
TRBV7-2	TRBJ1-4	NA	NA	13	CASSGQGGEKLFF	TGTGCCAGCAGTGGGCAGGGTGGCGAAAAACTGTTTTTT
TRBV6-2/TRBV6-3	TRBJ2-4	NA	few	15	CASSVSSPVSDIQYF	TGTGCCAGCAGTGTTTCATCCCCGGTATCGGACATTCAGTACTTC
TRBV6-5	TRBJ1-2	TRBD1	NA	12	CASRFGTAGYTF	TGTGCCAGCAGGTTTGGGACAGCCGGCTACACCTTC
TRBV11-2	TRBJ1-1	TRBD1	few	17	CASSLEDAGTGVAEAFF	TGTGCCAGCAGCTTAGAGGATGCCGGGACAGGGGTCGCTGAAGCTTTCTTT
TRBV9	TRBJ1-2	NA	NA	14	CASSATGQNYGYTF	TGTGCCAGCAGCGCGACAGGACAAAACTATGGCTACACCTTC
TRBV19	TRBJ2-7	NA	NA	13	CASSPQVHYEQYF	TGTGCCAGTAGTCCCCAGGTCCACTACGAGCAGTACTTC
TRBV10-3	TRBJ1-3	TRBD1	NA	17	CAISAPLASSGGNTIYF	TGTGCCATCAGTGCCCCTCTGGCGTCCTCAGGGGGCAACACCATATATTTT
TRBV18	TRBJ2-7	TRBD2	NA	18	CASSPQRLASGVSYEQYF	TGTGCCAGCTCACCACAGCGTTTGGCTAGCGGGGTATCCTACGAGCAGTACTTC
TRBV12-2	TRBJ2-7	NA	few	14	CASRSTGGTYEQYF	TGTGCAAGTCGCTCGACAGGGGGTACCTACGAGCAGTACTTC
TRBV6-5	TRBJ2-2	TRBD1	NA	13	CATGTGEAGELFF	TGTGCCACCGGGACAGGGGAGGCCGGGGAGCTGTTTTTT
TRBV29-1	TRBJ1-1	NA	NA	12	CSVDRGNTEAFF	TGCAGCGTTGACAGGGGGAACACTGAAGCTTTCTTT
TRBV5-1	TRBJ2-1	TRBD2	NA	18	CASSLGLAGTSSYNEQFF	TGCGCCAGCAGCTTGGGACTAGCGGGGACGAGCTCCTACAATGAGCAGTTCTTC
TRBV10-3	TRBJ2-3	NA	NA	13	CAIMAGSGDTQYF	TGTGCCATCATGGCGGGGAGCGGGGATACGCAGTATTTT
TRBV29-1	TRBJ2-7	NA	NA	14	CSVGDSHISLGQYF	TGCAGCGTCGGAGACAGTCACATTAGTTTGGGGCAGTACTTC
TRBV5-6	TRBJ1-1	NA	NA	14	CASDLNGGNTEAFF	TGTGCCAGCGATCTGAATGGGGGCAACACTGAAGCTTTCTTT
TRBV28	TRBJ1-2	NA	NA	17	CASSLRGRASANYGYTF	TGTGCCAGCAGTTTAAGGGGCCGGGCCTCAGCTAACTATGGCTACACCTTC
TRBV5-6	TRBJ1-1	NA	NA	15	CASSYRDSWNTEAFF	TGTGCCAGCAGCTACCGGGACTCTTGGAACACTGAAGCTTTCTTT
TRBV5-1	TRBJ2-5	TRBD1	NA	15	CASSLGDRDGETQYF	TGCGCCAGCAGCTTGGGGGACAGGGACGGAGAGACCCAGTACTTC
TRBV30	TRBJ1-5	NA	NA	13	CAWSRESNQPQHF	TGTGCCTGGAGCAGGGAAAGCAATCAGCCCCAGCATTTT
TRBV6-5	TRBJ1-2	NA	NA	14	CASNEGQRIDGYTF	TGTGCCAGCAACGAAGGACAGAGGATTGATGGCTACACCTTC
TRBV13	TRBJ2-1	TRBD1	NA	15	CASRYNRDRHNEQFF	TGTGCCAGCAGGTATAACCGGGACAGGCACAATGAGCAGTTCTTC
TRBV12-3/TRBV12-4	TRBJ1-2	NA	NA	13	CASSPRVGYGYTF	TGTGCCAGCAGTCCGCGAGTTGGCTATGGCTACACCTTC